These 17 T cell receptor beta chains originate from one sample sequenced in a study of neoadjuvant nivolumab and ipilimumab in lung cancer. TCRdb's table, derived via immunoSEQ multiplex PCR, lists solely in-frame clones and lacks some. This repertoire shows about 23,000 clones, 82% found once; its top ten account for more than 20%. Here the sequenced sample was peripheral blood, taken before neoadjuvant nivolumab, alone or with ipilimumab. These receptors originate from an adult with non-small cell lung cancer.

The chain couples TRBV7-9 to TRBJ1-1; the D is unclear. The germline V gene has CDR1 SEHNR and CDR2 FQNEAQ (reference sequence). CDR3 length equals 14 residues. The ends were cut back, 2 bases at V and 0 bases at J, with 7 bases in the middle. This CDR3 reads CASSLNQVNTEAFF. In nucleotides, the CDR3 is TGTGCCAGCAGCTTAAATCAAGTGAACACTGAAGCTTTCTTT.

This clone appeared once. The rearrangement links TRBV11-3 to TRBJ1-4, with D possibly matching TRBD1 (6 bases). Looked up from germline, CDR1 is SGHNT and CDR2 is YENEEA. The CDR3 contains 14 residues. The V end lost 6 bases, the J end lost 4 bases, and 12 bases lay between the germline ends. This chain's CDR3 is CASSLDSHNEKLFF. Written as DNA, the CDR3 is TGTGCCAGCAGTTTGGACAGCCATAATGAAAAACTGTTTTTT.

This chain's CDR3 is CASSFGGQNTGELFF. The CDR3 region has the DNA TGTGCCAGCAGCTTCGGGGGACAGAACACCGGGGAGCTGTTTTTT. The J gene is TRBJ2-2, the V gene TRBV7-9; D assignment may be TRBD1 or TRBD2 (6 bases each). Trimming removed 3 bases from V and 1 base from J, with 9 bases in between. The CDR3 runs 15 residues. Germline V gene data show CDR1 as SEHNR and CDR2 as FQNEAQ (reference sequence).

V gene TRBV7-6 combines with J gene TRBJ2-7, with a tentative D call TRBD2 (5 bases). The germline V and J ends were trimmed by 4 bases and 4 bases, with 17 bases remaining between them. This CDR3 is built from 15 residues. CDR1 and CDR2 from the germline V gene are SGHVS and FNYEAQ. CDR3 sequence (DNA): TGTGCCAGCAGCTCCTCAGGAGGTACGGGGTACGAGCAGTACTTC. Translation gives CASSSSGGTGYEQYF.

There are a few counts of this clone. The DNA of the CDR3 is TGTGCCAGCTCACGATTAGCGTCAGATACGCAGTATTTT. Its translation is CASSRLASDTQYF. The V call is TRBV18, the J call TRBJ2-3; tentative D call: TRBD2 (5 bases). V was pared by 4 bases and J by 4 bases, with 9 bases between. The CDR3 runs to 13 residues. Germline V gene lookup returns CDR1 KGHSH and CDR2 LQKENI.

The chain is built from TRBV14 and TRBJ1-2; D ambiguous. CDR3 size: 13 residues. Between the trimmed V and J ends, which lost 0 bases and 7 bases, there was a span of 9 bases. The V gene's germline CDR1 is SGHDN and CDR2 FVKESK. The CDR3 region is CASSQDLGIGYTF. CDR3 DNA sequence: TGTGCCAGCAGCCAAGATCTGGGGATTGGCTACACCTTC. The full variable domain, rest sourced from reference TRBV14 and TRBJ1-2, is EAGVTQFPSHSVIEKGQTVTLRCDPISGHDNLYWYRRVMGKEIKFLLHFVKESKQDESGMPNNRFLAERTGGTYSTLKVQPAELEDSGVYFCASSQDLGIGYTFGSGTRLTVV.

The V and J genes are TRBV19 and TRBJ1-2; 7 bases line up with TRBD1. With V trimmed by 1 base and J by 4 bases, 9 bases remained unmatched. The germline gives CDR1 LNHDA, CDR2 SQIVND (reference sequence). This CDR3 region has 16 residues. For the CDR3, the DNA is TGTGCCAGTAGTATAGCATCGACAGGGTCCGGCTATGGCTACACCTTC. It specifies CASSIASTGSGYGYTF.

The rearrangement links TRBV11-3 to TRBJ2-3; 12 bases fit TRBD2. Germline V lookup: CDR1 SGHNT, CDR2 YENEEA. J lost 6 bases, V lost 3 bases, and 4 bases had no gene match. The CDR3 covers 15 residues. CDR3 DNA sequence: TGTGCCAGCAGCTTGGCTAGCGGGAGGGCGGATACGCAGTATTTT. Protein product: CASSLASGRADTQYF.

V gene TRBV30 combines with J gene TRBJ1-2, with 7 bases fitting TRBD1. CDR3 length: 13 amino acids. V trimming: 3 bases; J trimming: 12 bases; junction bases outside the gene matches: 13. Germline lookup yields CDR1 GTSNPN and CDR2 SVGIG (reference sequence). The CDR3 DNA reads TGTGCCTGGAGAGGGGGCTTTGTGTCTTTCGACACCTTC. Its protein product is CAWRGGFVSFDTF.

The chain combines TRBV5-1 with TRBJ2-2; the D is unclear. V lost 5 bases and J lost 8, with 19 bases in between. CDR1 SGHRS and CDR2 YFSETQ come from the germline V gene. This CDR3 is built from 15 residues. CDR3 amino acids: CASRVLRGARGELFF. The DNA of the CDR3 is TGCGCCAGCAGAGTCCTCCGTGGCGCGAGGGGGGAGCTGTTTTTT.

The V call is TRBV7-2, the J call TRBJ2-7; D perhaps matches TRBD2 (6 bases). Trimming left V 5 bases short and J 2 bases short, with 16 bases between. The CDR3 has 15 amino acids. The germline V gene has CDR1 SGHTA and CDR2 FQGNSA. The CDR3 sequence is CASSLPERATYEQYF. In DNA, the CDR3 is TGTGCCAGCAGCCTTCCAGAGCGGGCGACCTACGAGCAGTACTTC. The full variable domain, with the rest looked up from reference TRBV7-2 and TRBJ2-7, is GAGVSQSPSNKVTEKGKDVELRCDPISGHTALYWYRQSLGQGLEFLIYFQGNSAPDKSGLPSDRFSAERTGGSVSTLTIQRTQQEDSAVYLCASSLPERATYEQYFGPGTRLTVT.

As to this clone: Germline and junction disagree at one end, which may indicate a read error. J is TRBJ2-2 and V is TRBV10-2, with TRBD2 matching 7 bases. This CDR3 is 14 amino acids long. CDR1 WSHSY and CDR2 SAAADI come from the germline V gene. In nucleotides, the CDR3 is TGCGCCAGCAGTGCCGGGAGGAACGCCGGGGAGCTGTTTTTT. Translating gives CASSAGRNAGELFF.

CDR3 in DNA: TGTGCCAGCAGCGCGATCAGGGGAGGCTACACCTTC. Protein: CASSAIRGGYTF. The V call is TRBV11-2, the J call TRBJ1-2; a weak D match, TRBD1 (6 bases). Germline V lookup: CDR1 SGHAT, CDR2 FQNNGV. The length of the CDR3 is 12 residues. Between the trimmed V and J ends, which lost 5 bases and 8 bases, there was a span of 12 bases. Full variable domain (rest looked up from reference TRBV11-2 and TRBJ1-2): EAGVAQSPRYKIIEKRQSVAFWCNPISGHATLYWYQQILGQGPKLLIQFQNNGVVDDSQLPKDRFSAERLKGVDSTLKIQPAKLEDSAVYLCASSAIRGGYTFGSGTRLTVV.

The rearrangement links TRBV19 to TRBJ1-1, with D possibly being TRBD1 (6 bases). The CDR3 totals 13 residues. V dropped 6 bases and J dropped 2 bases, with 10 bases sitting between them. Per the germline V gene, CDR1 is LNHDA and CDR2 is SQIVND (reference sequence). DNA of the CDR3: TGTGCCAGTAGCGAGACAGGCAACACTGAAGCTTTCTTT. Protein product: CASSETGNTEAFF.

This clone was observed a few times. The CDR3 DNA follows: TGTGCCAGCACGGGTACGGACACCTACGAGCAGTACTTC. Translation: CASTGTDTYEQYF. The V and J genes are TRBV28 and TRBJ2-7, with D tentatively TRBD1 (5 bases). V dropped 7 bases and J dropped 2 bases, with 12 bases sitting between them. Germline V gives CDR1 MDHEN, CDR2 SYDVKM. There are 13 residues in the CDR3. Filled out from reference TRBV28 and TRBJ2-7, the complete variable domain reads DVKVTQSSRYLVKRTGEKVFLECVQDMDHENMFWYRQDPGLGLRLIYFSYDVKMKEKGDIPEGYSVSREKKERFSLILESASTNQTSMYLCASTGTDTYEQYFGPGTRLTVT.

The gene calls are TRBV6-5 and TRBJ2-7; weak D call: TRBD1 (5 bases). Trimming removed 6 bases from V and 2 bases from J, with 11 bases in between. This CDR3 has 13 residues. The germline V gene encodes CDR1 MNHEY and CDR2 SVGAGI. The DNA of the CDR3 is TGTGCCAGCAGAAGGACAACGGCCTACGAGCAGTACTTC. Residues: CASRRTTAYEQYF.

V gene TRBV7-2 combines with J gene TRBJ1-1; 7 bases match TRBD1. CDR3 length: 16 amino acids. The germline CDR1 and CDR2 sequences are SGHTA and FQGNSA. V lost 0 bases to trimming and J lost 0 bases; unmatched junction nucleotides: 4. CDR3 sequence: CASSLAGGGMNTEAFF. The CDR3 DNA is TGTGCCAGCAGCTTAGCAGGGGGCGGAATGAACACTGAAGCTTTCTTT.